Listed here are 8 T cell receptor beta chains from one sample, sequenced in a study of blood T cell repertoires in COVID-19 (dated by TCRdb to 2019 to 2021). The library was generated by the immunoSEQ multiplex PCR assay. TCRdb's version of the immuneACCESS table is confined to in-frame rearrangements and falls short of the full clone set. An unresolved V gene accounts for under half of the shortfall where checked; the remainder is of unknown origin. The sample has about 300,000 clones on record, approximately 90% of them singletons. The ten most abundant clones make up approximately 7.5% of the sample. Material: peripheral blood. The source is a woman aged 25 to 45 with COVID-19, enrolled during active disease.

The chain has TRBV24-1 and TRBJ1-2; 7 positions agree with TRBD1. CDR3 length: 14 amino acids. V shed 3 bases, J shed 4 bases, and the junction held 4 bases outside the gene matches. Germline CDR1 and CDR2: KGHDR and SFDVKD. CDR3 protein: CATSDIPGGYGYTF. CDR3 in DNA: TGTGCCACCAGTGATATTCCAGGGGGCTATGGCTACACCTTC.

This sequence joins TRBV21-1 and TRBJ1-2. TRBV21-1 is given as a pseudogene. The CDR3 extends over 15 amino acids. This CDR3 is CASSKARGGDYGYTF. The CDR3 region has the DNA TGTGCCAGCAGCAAGGCTCGGGGGGGCGACTATGGCTACACCTTC.

This clone has a handful of counts. This chain links TRBV28 with TRBJ1-5, with 9 bases identical to TRBD1. V lost 5 bases, J lost 2 bases, and 7 bases stayed unmatched. This CDR3 spans 16 amino acids. Per germline, CDR1 MDHEN and CDR2 SYDVKM. Here the CDR3 DNA reads TGTGCCAGCAGTCGTACAGGGGGCATGGGCAATCAGCCCCAGCATTTT. Its protein product is CASSRTGGMGNQPQHF.

The V and J genes are TRBV30 and TRBJ2-2; the D is unclear. CDR1 is GTSNPN, CDR2 SVGIG, per germline (reference sequence). V lost 3 bases to trimming and J lost 4 bases, with 12 bases between them. This CDR3 is built from 14 residues. The chain's CDR3 is CAWSLTGGTGELFF. In nucleotides, the CDR3 is TGTGCCTGGAGCTTAACTGGTGGCACCGGGGAGCTGTTTTTT.

The rearrangement joins TRBV27 to TRBJ2-5, with TRBD2 matching 11 bases. The trim removed 7 bases at V and 5 bases at J, leaving 12 bases unmatched. The CDR3 length is 16 residues. The V gene's germline CDR1 is MNHEY and CDR2 SMNVEV (reference sequence). In DNA, the CDR3 is TGTGCCAGCACTCCTTTTAGCGGGAGGGCCGGCGAGACCCAGTACTTC. It translates to CASTPFSGRAGETQYF.

The chain employs TRBV4-1 and TRBJ1-6; 10 bases match TRBD1. This CDR3 spans 15 amino acids. The junction had 7 bases not matched to a gene; V was cut back by 4 bases and J by 10 bases. CDR1 is MGHRA and CDR2 is YSYEKL in the germline V gene. In DNA, the CDR3 is TGCGCCAGCAGCCTCCCGGGACAGGGGCAATCACCCCTCCACTTT. Protein: CASSLPGQGQSPLHF.

The rearrangement links TRBV9 to TRBJ2-5, with 7 bases lining up with TRBD1. The ends lost 2 bases at V and 2 bases at J; junction bases unmatched: 3. The CDR3 has 14 residues. Germline CDR1 is SGDLS and CDR2 is YYNGEE. Here the CDR3 reads CASSVDREQETQYF. In DNA form, the CDR3 reads TGTGCCAGCAGCGTCGACAGGGAACAAGAGACCCAGTACTTC.

The DNA of the CDR3 is TGTGCCAGCAGCCGCTGGACAGGAGGTCAAGAGACCCAGTACTTC. This encodes CASSRWTGGQETQYF. The rearrangement links TRBV3-1 (or the pseudogene TRBV3-2) to TRBJ2-5, with 7 bases that match TRBD1. Germline CDR1 is LGHDT and CDR2 is YNNKEL (reference sequence). V trimming: 4 bases; J trimming: 2 bases; junction bases outside the gene matches: 7. The CDR3 length is 15 residues.